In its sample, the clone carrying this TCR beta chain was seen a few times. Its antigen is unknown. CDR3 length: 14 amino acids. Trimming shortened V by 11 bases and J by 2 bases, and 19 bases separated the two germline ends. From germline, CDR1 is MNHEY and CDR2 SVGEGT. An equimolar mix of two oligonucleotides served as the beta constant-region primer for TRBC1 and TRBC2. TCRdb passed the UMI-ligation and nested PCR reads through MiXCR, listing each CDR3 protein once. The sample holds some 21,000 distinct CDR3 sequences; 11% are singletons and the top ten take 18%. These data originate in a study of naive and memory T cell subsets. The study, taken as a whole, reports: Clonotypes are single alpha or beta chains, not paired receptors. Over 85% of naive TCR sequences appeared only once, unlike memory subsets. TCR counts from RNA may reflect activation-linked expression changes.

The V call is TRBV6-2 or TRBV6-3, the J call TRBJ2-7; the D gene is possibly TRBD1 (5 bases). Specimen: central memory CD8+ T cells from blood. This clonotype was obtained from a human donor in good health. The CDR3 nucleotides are TGTGCCGCCACGTCCGACAGTCGGCCCTACGAGCAGTACTTC. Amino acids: CAATSDSRPYEQYF.